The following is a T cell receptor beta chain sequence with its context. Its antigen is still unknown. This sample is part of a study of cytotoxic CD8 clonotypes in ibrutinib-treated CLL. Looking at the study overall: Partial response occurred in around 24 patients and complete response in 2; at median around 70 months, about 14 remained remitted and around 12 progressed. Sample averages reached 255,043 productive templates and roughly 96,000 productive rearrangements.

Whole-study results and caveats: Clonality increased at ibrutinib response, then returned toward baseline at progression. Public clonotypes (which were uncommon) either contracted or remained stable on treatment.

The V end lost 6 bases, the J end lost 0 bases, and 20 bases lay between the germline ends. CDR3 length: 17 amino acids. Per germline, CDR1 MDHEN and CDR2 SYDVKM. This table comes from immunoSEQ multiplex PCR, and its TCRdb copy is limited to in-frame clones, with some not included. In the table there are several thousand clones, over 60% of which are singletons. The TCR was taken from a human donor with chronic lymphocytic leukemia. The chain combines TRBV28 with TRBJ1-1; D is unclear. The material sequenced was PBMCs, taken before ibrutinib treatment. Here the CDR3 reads CASRPDLGSTLNTEAFF. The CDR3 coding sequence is TGTGCCAGCAGACCGGATTTAGGAAGTACCCTGAACACTGAAGCTTTCTTT.